The T cell receptor (beta chain) described here comes from a study of T cells in localized non-small cell lung cancer. With regard to this clone: The antigen remains undetermined.

Produced via immunoSEQ multiplex PCR; TCRdb's table is partial and in-frame only. The repertoire holds approximately 150,000 clones, with approximately 88% as singletons. Notes on the study in general: Within adjacent lung there appeared a median approximately 62 of the top 100 tumor clones. Without multi-region sequencing, intratumor heterogeneity could not be excluded. Adjacent uninvolved lung tissue had the highest T cell clonality, exceeding tumor.

This TCR was recovered from a female donor of 60 years or more with stage I lung adenocarcinoma. This specimen consisted of peripheral blood, obtained before any cancer treatment.

CDR3 residues: CASSPSILVHTEAFF. The CDR3 DNA sequence: TGTGCCAGCTCACCCTCGATCCTTGTACACACTGAAGCTTTCTTT. The rearrangement joins TRBV18 to TRBJ1-1; D gene unclear. The CDR3 covers 15 residues. The V and J ends lost 3 bases and 3 bases respectively, with 14 bases between them. In germline, CDR1 is KGHSH, CDR2 LQKENI.